This TCR beta chain was profiled in a study of T cells in Graves' hyperthyroidism and ophthalmopathy. Study results and limitations: Expanded thyroid clonotypes (above 0.001) were mostly also found in blood.

V gave up 5 bases and J gave up 1 base; unmatched junction bases: 7. Germline lookup yields CDR1 DFQATT and CDR2 SNEGSKA (reference sequence). The CDR3 loop spans 15 amino acids. Researchers amplified the TCR beta CDR3 regions from RNA transcripts. The primer set for the first-round RT-PCR of the TCR CDR3 was HTBI. TCRdb called the multiplex PCR reads again in MiXCR, with one record for every CDR3 protein. The table shows 370,000 or so distinct CDR3 sequences, with 20% to 30% occurring only once. On this clonotype: Its specificity is not known.

The genes are TRBV20-1 and TRBJ2-2, with 7 bases aligning to TRBD2. Sequenced material: blood. The clonotype was recovered from a man aged 45-65 years with Graves' hyperthyroidism. CDR3 nucleotide sequence: TGCAGTGCTGCTCTAACGGGAGGGAACACCGGGGAGCTGTTTTTT. It encodes CSAALTGGNTGELFF.